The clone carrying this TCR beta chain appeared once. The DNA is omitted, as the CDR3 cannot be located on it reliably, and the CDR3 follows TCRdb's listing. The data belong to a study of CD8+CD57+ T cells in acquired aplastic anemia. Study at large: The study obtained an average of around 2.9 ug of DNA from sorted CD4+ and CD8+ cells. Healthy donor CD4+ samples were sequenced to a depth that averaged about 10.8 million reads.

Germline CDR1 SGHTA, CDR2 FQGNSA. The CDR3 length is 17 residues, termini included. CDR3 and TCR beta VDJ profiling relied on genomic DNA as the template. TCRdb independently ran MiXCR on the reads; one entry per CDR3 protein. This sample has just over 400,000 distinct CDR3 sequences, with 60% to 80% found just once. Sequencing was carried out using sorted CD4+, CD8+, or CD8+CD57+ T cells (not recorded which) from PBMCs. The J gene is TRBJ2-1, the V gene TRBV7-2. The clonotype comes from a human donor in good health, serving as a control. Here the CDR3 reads CASSLAVTRTQYFEQFF.